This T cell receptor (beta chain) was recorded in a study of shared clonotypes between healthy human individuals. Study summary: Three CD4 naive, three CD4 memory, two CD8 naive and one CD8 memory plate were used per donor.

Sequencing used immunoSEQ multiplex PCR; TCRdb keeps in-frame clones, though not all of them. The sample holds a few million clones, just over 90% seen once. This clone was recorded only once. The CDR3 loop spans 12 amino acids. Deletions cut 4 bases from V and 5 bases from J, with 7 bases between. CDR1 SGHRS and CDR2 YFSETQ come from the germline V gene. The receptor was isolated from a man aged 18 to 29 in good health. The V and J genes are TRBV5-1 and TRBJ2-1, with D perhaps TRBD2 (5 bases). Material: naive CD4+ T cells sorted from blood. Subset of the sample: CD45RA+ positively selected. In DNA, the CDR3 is TGCGCCAGCAGCCGGGGAGACAATGAGCAGTTCTTC. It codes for CASSRGDNEQFF.